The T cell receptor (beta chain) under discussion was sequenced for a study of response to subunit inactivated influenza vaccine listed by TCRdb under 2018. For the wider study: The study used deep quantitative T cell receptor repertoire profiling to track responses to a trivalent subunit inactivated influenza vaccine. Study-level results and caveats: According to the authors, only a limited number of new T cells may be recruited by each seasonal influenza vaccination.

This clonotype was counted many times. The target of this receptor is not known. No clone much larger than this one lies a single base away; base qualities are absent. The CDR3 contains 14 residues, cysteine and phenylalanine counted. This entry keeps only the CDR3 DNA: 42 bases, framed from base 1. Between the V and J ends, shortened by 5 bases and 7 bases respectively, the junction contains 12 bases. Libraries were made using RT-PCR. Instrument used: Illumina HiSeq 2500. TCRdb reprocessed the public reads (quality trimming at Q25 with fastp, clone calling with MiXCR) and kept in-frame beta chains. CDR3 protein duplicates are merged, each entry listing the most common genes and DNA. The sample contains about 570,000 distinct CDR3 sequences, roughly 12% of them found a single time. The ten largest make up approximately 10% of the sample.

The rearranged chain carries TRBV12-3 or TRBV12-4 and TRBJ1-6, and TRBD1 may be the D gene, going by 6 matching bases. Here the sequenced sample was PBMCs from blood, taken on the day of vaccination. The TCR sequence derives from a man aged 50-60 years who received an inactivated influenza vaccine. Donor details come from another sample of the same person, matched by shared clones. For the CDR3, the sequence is CASSTGQMNSPLHF. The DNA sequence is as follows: TGTGCCAGCAGTACCGGACAGATGAATTCACCCCTCCACTTT.